This TCR beta chain came from a study of CD8 T cells in Susac syndrome. The germline CDR1 and CDR2 sequences are LGHNA and YNFKEQ. With 3 bases clipped from V and 1 base from J, the junction kept 7 bases outside the gene matches. The CDR3 has 17 residues. cDNA came from roughly 0.5 to 1 ug RNA primed by random hexamers. An immunoSEQ multiplex PCR amplified TCR beta CDR3 over 54 Vbeta and 13 Jbeta. TCRdb called the immunoSEQ multiplex PCR reads again in MiXCR, with one record for every CDR3 protein. The sample gives some 150,000 distinct CDR3 sequences, 94% of which show up once; around 0.29% is in the top ten. The TEMRA cells underwent FACS enrichment, while the CD8+ and CD4+ T cells underwent negative isolation.

The clonotype was recovered from a human donor in good health. The chain joins TRBV4-2 to TRBJ2-1, with 9 bases aligning to TRBD2. Specimen: CD8+ T cells from PBMCs. The CDR3 coding sequence is TGTGCCAGCAGCCATCCCCAAGCGGGGGGTTCCTACAATGAGCAGTTCTTC. Protein: CASSHPQAGGSYNEQFF.